Reported below is one T cell receptor (beta chain). This entry is derived from a study of CD8 T cells in Susac syndrome. In the study overall: Patients with Susac syndrome were therapy-naive, on corticosteroids, or on intravenous immunoglobulin alone at the time that blood was drawn.

Reverse transcription of roughly 0.5 to 1 ug RNA was performed with random hexamers. TCRdb re-called the immunoSEQ multiplex PCR reads with MiXCR, one entry per CDR3 protein. Of about 130,000 distinct CDR3 sequences listed, about 94% were seen once; the top ten hold about 0.19%. This CDR3 has 21 amino acids. V shed 2 bases, J shed 8 bases, and the junction held 23 bases outside the gene matches. Germline values: CDR1 SGHAT, CDR2 FQNNGV. TCR beta sequencing was performed on blood CD8+ and CD4+ T cells. As judged by recently defined diagnostic criteria, patients with Susac syndrome had definite or probable disease. Purification of the CD8+ and CD4+ T cells relied on negative isolation, and TEMRA cells underwent FACS enrichment.

The sequence was obtained from a human donor with Susac syndrome. Sequencing was performed on CD8+ T cells from PBMCs. This chain links TRBV11-2 with TRBJ1-6; 8 bases are shared with TRBD1. This CDR3 is CASSLQGAKDRENWSHSPLHF. Written as DNA, the CDR3 is TGTGCCAGCAGCTTACAGGGGGCCAAGGACAGGGAAAATTGGAGTCATTCACCCCTCCACTTT.